The 20 T cell receptor beta chains below come from one sample, sequenced in a study of blood T cell repertoires in COVID-19. Clones were sequenced by immunoSEQ multiplex PCR, and TCRdb holds only the in-frame ones, with some missing. The table has 150,000 to 200,000 clones, roughly 85% seen once. Sequenced input: peripheral blood. The receptor source for this set is a woman in her seventies with acute or convalescent COVID-19.

This clone was seen repeatedly, ten times or more. V usage is TRBV3-1 (or the pseudogene TRBV3-2) and J usage is TRBJ2-7; 9 bases are shared with TRBD2. Germline loops: CDR1 LGHDT, CDR2 YNNKEL (reference sequence). There are 15 residues in the CDR3. Unmatched junction bases numbered 4, after V lost 2 bases and J lost 2 bases. The CDR3 loop is CASSQSSGRTYEQYF. The CDR3 DNA reads as TGTGCCAGCAGCCAATCAAGCGGGAGGACCTACGAGCAGTACTTC.

This clone is a singleton in its sample. The V call is TRBV4-1, the J call TRBJ1-1, with D possibly TRBD1 on 5 matching bases. The CDR3 sequence is 15 residues long. The ends were cut back, 4 bases at V and 4 bases at J, with 16 bases in the middle. The germline CDR1 and CDR2 sequences are MGHRA and YSYEKL. CDR3 in DNA: TGCGCCAGCAGCCTACAGGCGATTAGGATCACTGAAGCTTTCTTT. The encoded protein is CASSLQAIRITEAFF.

This chain links TRBV5-1 with TRBJ2-1; 13 bases are shared with TRBD2. The length of the CDR3 is 18 residues. The germline gives CDR1 SGHRS, CDR2 YFSETQ. With 4 bases clipped from V and 6 bases from J, the junction kept 13 bases outside the gene matches. In nucleotides, the CDR3 is TGCGCCAGCAGCCCAAGGACTAGCGGGGGTATGGCCAGCAATGAGCAGTTCTTC. Its translation: CASSPRTSGGMASNEQFF. The whole variable domain, remainder taken from reference TRBV5-1 and TRBJ2-1, is KAGVTQTPRYLIKTRGQQVTLSCSPISGHRSVSWYQQTPGQGLQFLFEYFSETQRNKGNFPGRFSGRQFSNSRSEMNVSTLELGDSALYLCASSPRTSGGMASNEQFFGPGTRLTVL.

The CDR3 here is CATSRVRAGAAGGGELFF. DNA of the CDR3: TGTGCCACCAGCAGAGTCCGAGCGGGAGCGGCAGGTGGCGGGGAGCTGTTTTTT. The genes are TRBV15 and TRBJ2-2; 8 bases line up with TRBD2. The V segment lost 1 base and the J segment 7 bases; nucleotides outside the gene matches: 14. CDR1 is LNHNV, CDR2 YYDKDF, per germline (reference sequence). The CDR3 loop spans 18 amino acids.

The J gene is TRBJ2-5, the V gene TRBV11-3; 9 bases match TRBD1. V lost 5 bases and J lost 5; bases outside the gene matches: 3. Germline V lookup: CDR1 SGHNT, CDR2 YENEEA. The CDR3 has 13 amino acids. The CDR3 DNA follows: TGTGCCAGCAGCAGGGACAGGGATGAGACCCAGTACTTC. This encodes CASSRDRDETQYF. Full variable domain (remainder filled in from reference TRBV11-3 and TRBJ2-5): EAGVVQSPRYKIIEKKQPVAFWCNPISGHNTLYWYLQNLGQGPELLIRYENEEAVDDSQLPKDRFSAERLKGVDSTLKIQPAELGDSAVYLCASSRDRDETQYFGPGTRLLVL.

The chain employs TRBV24-1 and TRBJ2-1; a possible D gene is TRBD1 (6 bases). From germline, CDR1 is KGHDR and CDR2 SFDVKD. The CDR3 has 14 amino acids. The ends were cut back, 5 bases at V and 8 bases at J, with 15 bases in the middle. In nucleotides, the CDR3 is TGTGCCACCAGTGGAGCCAGGGGCAGAGATGAGCAGTTCTTC. This encodes CATSGARGRDEQFF.

The V gene is TRBV20-1, the J gene TRBJ2-1, with 8 bases matching TRBD2. CDR1 is DFQATT, CDR2 SNEGSKA, per germline (reference sequence). The CDR3 has 13 amino acids. V lost 3 bases and J lost 3; bases outside the gene matches: 1. CDR3 nucleotide sequence: TGCAGTGCTAGTCTAGCGGGCTACAATGAGCAGTTCTTC. As protein: CSASLAGYNEQFF.

This rearrangement joins TRBV5-4 to TRBJ1-2; D perhaps matches TRBD1 (6 bases). CDR1 is SGHNT, CDR2 YYREEE, per germline (reference sequence). This CDR3 is 15 amino acids long. V gave up 4 bases and J gave up 8 bases, with 21 bases separating them. This chain's CDR3 is CASSPIGAGARGYTF. As DNA, the CDR3 is TGTGCCAGCAGCCCCATAGGGGCGGGGGCGAGGGGCTACACCTTC.

This clone has a handful of counts. This chain connects TRBV2 to TRBJ2-7; D uncertain. V was trimmed by 6 bases and J by 2 bases, leaving 8 bases between them. Germline-derived CDR1 and CDR2 are SNHLY and FYNNEI. The CDR3 totals 12 residues. The CDR3 nucleotides are TGTGCCAGCAGAGCTCTAACCTACGAGCAGTACTTC. Protein product: CASRALTYEQYF.

V is TRBV24-1 and J is TRBJ2-1; tentatively, D is TRBD2 (6 bases). The V end was cut by 1 base, the J end by 13 bases, with 16 bases between. CDR3 size: 14 residues. Germline CDR1 and CDR2: KGHDR and SFDVKD. The CDR3 is CATSDFGTGTLQFF. CDR3 sequence (DNA): TGTGCCACCAGTGATTTTGGGACCGGGACTCTACAGTTCTTC.

The chain recombines TRBV5-5 with TRBJ2-6; D is uncertain. The CDR3 contains 14 residues. Trimming removed 4 bases from V and 0 bases from J, with 5 bases in between. The V gene's germline CDR1 is SGHKS and CDR2 YYEKEE (reference sequence). CDR3 bases: TGTGCCAGCAGCCTAGACTCTGGGGCCAACGTCCTGACTTTC. Translation: CASSLDSGANVLTF.

This clone came up once. The genes are TRBV5-4 and TRBJ2-1, with 9 positions matching TRBD1. V trimming: 4 bases; J trimming: 6 bases; junction bases outside the gene matches: 8. Germline CDR1 and CDR2: SGHNT and YYREEE (reference sequence). The CDR3 has 15 amino acids. The CDR3, as DNA: TGTGCCAGCAGCCCACCGGGACAGGGAGGCAATGAGCAGTTCTTC. It yields the protein CASSPPGQGGNEQFF.

CDR3 sequence reads: CASSSGLADEQFF. DNA for the CDR3: TGTGCCAGCAGCTCAGGACTGGCCGATGAGCAGTTCTTC. This rearrangement joins TRBV3-1 (or the pseudogene TRBV3-2) to TRBJ2-1; D perhaps matches TRBD2 (5 bases). Germline CDR1 LGHDT, CDR2 YNNKEL (reference sequence). The CDR3 is 13 residues long. Trimming removed 5 bases from V and 8 bases from J, with 13 bases in between.

The V gene is TRBV10-1, the J gene TRBJ2-1; TRBD2 aligns across 10 bases. After removal of 3 bases from V and 8 bases from J, the junction contained 4 bases not matched to a gene. Germline CDR1 and CDR2: WNHNN and SYGVQD (reference sequence). This CDR3 contains 14 residues. The CDR3 DNA follows: TGCGCCAGCAGTGATCCTAGCGGGAGAGATGAGCAGTTCTTC. This sequence encodes CASSDPSGRDEQFF.

This chain uses TRBV11-2 with TRBJ1-1; no definite D call. Trimming pared 5 bases from V and 3 bases from J, leaving 16 bases between. Germline V gene sequence: CDR1 SGHAT, CDR2 FQNNGV. This CDR3 spans 15 amino acids. Here the CDR3 reads CASSIRHDGDTEAFF. CDR3 bases: TGTGCCAGCAGCATTCGACACGACGGGGACACTGAAGCTTTCTTT.

This sequence joins TRBV6-1 and TRBJ2-5, with a possible D match to TRBD1 (6 bases). From germline, CDR1 is MNHNS and CDR2 SASEGT. The CDR3 has 16 amino acids. Deletions cut 2 bases from V and 8 bases from J, with 21 bases between. CDR3 residues: CASSESSGHSYGTQYF. CDR3 DNA: TGTGCCAGCAGTGAATCTTCGGGACACTCTTATGGAACCCAGTACTTC.

V gene TRBV27 combines with J gene TRBJ2-3, with D perhaps matching TRBD2 (7 bases). The germline V and J ends were trimmed by 8 bases and 3 bases, with 21 bases remaining between them. The CDR3 covers 16 residues. Germline assignment: CDR1 MNHEY and CDR2 SMNVEV (reference sequence). The CDR3: CASRILGGLATDTQYF. The CDR3 region has the DNA TGTGCCAGCCGGATCCTCGGGGGGCTTGCGACAGATACGCAGTATTTT.

In this sample, this clone turned up a few times. The genes are TRBV30 and TRBJ1-5; D ambiguous. The CDR3 sequence is 14 residues long. Germline CDR1 reads GTSNPN; CDR2 reads SVGIG (reference sequence). The V end lost 7 bases, the J end lost 4 bases, and 17 bases lay between the germline ends. CDR3 bases: TGTGCCTACTCGAGCGGAGGGATGAATCAGCCCCAGCATTTT. Residues: CAYSSGGMNQPQHF. Full variable domain (outside the CDR3, taken from reference TRBV30 and TRBJ1-5): SQTIHQWPATLVQPVGSPLSLECTVEGTSNPNLYWYRQAAGRGLQLLFYSVGIGQISSEVPQNLSASRPQDRQFILSSKKLLLSDSGFYLCAYSSGGMNQPQHFGDGTRLSIL.

V usage is TRBV7-9 and J usage is TRBJ1-3; D not resolved. Germline CDR1 and CDR2: SEHNR and FQNEAQ (reference sequence). Trimming pared 1 base from V and 4 bases from J, leaving 5 bases between. The CDR3 spans 13 residues. As DNA, the CDR3 is TGTGCCAGCAGCTTAGGGCTGGGAAACACCATATATTTT. It specifies CASSLGLGNTIYF.

This chain joins TRBV3-1 (or the pseudogene TRBV3-2) and TRBJ1-2; perhaps TRBD1 as D (6 bases). V lost 2 bases, J lost 6 bases, and 13 bases lay in between. Germline CDR1 reads LGHDT; CDR2 reads YNNKEL (reference sequence). The CDR3 consists of 14 residues. The CDR3 sequence: CASSQWDILDGYTF. CDR3 bases: TGTGCCAGCAGCCAATGGGACATCTTGGATGGCTACACCTTC.